This T cell receptor beta chain was identified during a study of PD-L1 blockade in urothelial cancer. The method was immunoSEQ multiplex PCR; TCRdb's version includes in-frame clones alone and lacks a portion of them. The sample holds more than 55,000 clones, 70% to 90% seen once. Points on this clone: Its antigen is currently unknown.

The CDR3 totals 14 residues. The J segment lost 2 bases and the V segment lost 9 bases, leaving 9 bases of the junction unmatched. Germline CDR1 reads SGHRS; CDR2 reads YFSETQ. Whole-study findings and limits: More expansion of tumor-associated blood clones, seen at 3 weeks, marked durable-benefit patients.

The input for sequencing was PBMCs, taken around atezolizumab (anti-PD-L1) treatment. This clonotype was sampled from a man between 45 and 60 years old with urothelial cancer. The chain joins TRBV5-1 to TRBJ1-2; 8 positions agree with TRBD1. CDR3 in amino acids: CATGGGQGNYGYTF. The CDR3 DNA follows: TGCGCCACCGGCGGCGGACAGGGCAACTATGGCTACACCTTC.